The 11 T cell receptor beta chains below come from one sample, sequenced in a study of T cells in Graves' hyperthyroidism and ophthalmopathy. TCR beta CDR3 sequences were amplified from RNA transcripts. RT-PCR in the first round (using the HTBI primer set) targeted the TCR CDR3. TCRdb processed the multiplex PCR reads anew with MiXCR; each CDR3 protein has one entry. The table includes 600,000 or so distinct CDR3 sequences, 13% to 15% detected once. What was sequenced was blood. These receptors all stem from a woman in her forties or fifties with Graves' ophthalmopathy.

This clonotype was observed many times. This chain joins TRBV6-2 or TRBV6-3 and TRBJ2-7; the match to TRBD1 covers 9 bases. The germline V gene has CDR1 MNHEY and CDR2 SVGEGT. The CDR3 contains 15 residues. V was clipped by 2 bases and J by 3 bases; unmatched bases: 5. The DNA for the CDR3 is TGTGCCAGCAGTTACCCGGACAGGGGAATCTACGAGCAGTACTTC. Amino acid sequence: CASSYPDRGIYEQYF.

This clonotype was seen a few times. The rearrangement links TRBV29-1 to TRBJ1-4; D is unclear. This CDR3 has 11 amino acids. The germline V gene encodes CDR1 SQVTM and CDR2 ANQGSEA. Trimming took off 3 bases at V and 10 bases at J, with 9 bases between the two ends. This CDR3 reads CSVDSLGKLFF. As DNA, the CDR3 is TGCAGCGTTGATTCATTGGGAAAACTGTTTTTT.

This clonotype was recorded many times. The chain combines TRBV28 with TRBJ2-7; D may be TRBD2 (5 bases). V dropped 8 bases and J dropped 0 bases, with 17 bases sitting between them. Per the germline V gene, CDR1 is MDHEN and CDR2 is SYDVKM. The CDR3 loop spans 15 amino acids. The CDR3 region is CASHHRGLSSYEQYF. The CDR3 region has the DNA TGTGCCAGCCACCACCGGGGTCTTTCCTCCTACGAGCAGTACTTC.

This clonotype was detected ten times or more. The chain couples TRBV29-1 to TRBJ1-1; D is undetermined. The CDR3 contains 13 residues. Germline CDR1 SQVTM, CDR2 ANQGSEA. The germline V and J ends were trimmed by 4 bases and 0 bases, with 9 bases remaining between them. The CDR3 DNA reads TGCAGCGTTGCTGGACGGTTGAACACTGAAGCTTTCTTT. It is translated as CSVAGRLNTEAFF.

This clonotype was seen at least ten times. The chain employs TRBV28 and TRBJ2-5, with 8 bases lining up with TRBD1. The V gene end was trimmed by 3 bases and the J gene end by 5 bases; junction bases not matched to a gene: 14. The CDR3 covers 17 residues. Looked up from germline, CDR1 is MDHEN and CDR2 is SYDVKM. The CDR3 spells CASSFPPDRGDVETQYF. The CDR3 coding sequence is TGTGCCAGCAGTTTTCCGCCCGACAGGGGAGATGTGGAGACCCAGTACTTC.

Ten or more counts support this clonotype. The chain combines TRBV20-1 with TRBJ1-5; the match to TRBD1 covers 9 bases. The CDR3 totals 15 residues. The J segment lost 2 bases and the V segment lost 3 bases, leaving 5 bases of the junction unmatched. The V gene's germline CDR1 is DFQATT and CDR2 SNEGSKA (reference sequence). CDR3 loop: CSASDRTGGNQPQHF. The CDR3 region has the DNA TGCAGTGCTAGCGATAGGACAGGGGGCAATCAGCCCCAGCATTTT.

The V gene is TRBV11-2, the J gene TRBJ1-3; D is perhaps TRBD1 (6 bases). Trimming shortened V by 3 bases and J by 4 bases, and 16 bases separated the two germline ends. In germline, CDR1 is SGHAT, CDR2 FQNNGV. This CDR3 region has 16 residues. CDR3: CASSFPWGARGNTIYF. The CDR3 DNA sequence: TGTGCCAGCAGCTTCCCCTGGGGGGCGCGAGGAAACACCATATATTTT.

This clonotype was observed at least ten times. This rearrangement joins TRBV12-3 or TRBV12-4 to TRBJ2-3; 9 bases match TRBD2. CDR3 size: 15 residues. J gave up 3 bases and V 5 bases, and 6 bases lay outside the gene matches. CDR3 nucleotide sequence: TGTGCCAGCAGTCTTAGCGGGAGAGGTACAGATACGCAGTATTTT. Translation: CASSLSGRGTDTQYF.

The chain couples TRBV20-1 to TRBJ2-1; D possibly corresponds to TRBD1 (6 bases). The ends were cut back, 0 bases at V and 3 bases at J, with 12 bases in the middle. Germline lookup yields CDR1 DFQATT and CDR2 SNEGSKA (reference sequence). The CDR3 length is 15 residues. CDR3 region: CSAREMGHIYNEQFF. The CDR3, as DNA: TGCAGTGCTAGAGAAATGGGACATATCTACAATGAGCAGTTCTTC.

This sequence joins TRBV15 and TRBJ1-1; D remains ambiguous. Trimming left V 3 bases short and J 1 base short, with 12 bases between. CDR1 and CDR2 (germline): LNHNV, YYDKDF (reference sequence). CDR3 length equals 15 residues. The CDR3 DNA reads TGTGCCACCAGCAGGGGTGGACGGCCGAACACTGAAGCTTTCTTT. Its protein is CATSRGGRPNTEAFF.

At least ten counts were recorded for this clonotype. V usage is TRBV6-1 and J usage is TRBJ2-7; D not resolved. In germline, CDR1 is MNHNS, CDR2 SASEGT. The CDR3 has 13 amino acids. V lost 5 bases and J lost 0, with 8 bases in between. As DNA, the CDR3 is TGTGCCAGCAGTCTCGAAACCTCCTACGAGCAGTACTTC. This gives the protein CASSLETSYEQYF.